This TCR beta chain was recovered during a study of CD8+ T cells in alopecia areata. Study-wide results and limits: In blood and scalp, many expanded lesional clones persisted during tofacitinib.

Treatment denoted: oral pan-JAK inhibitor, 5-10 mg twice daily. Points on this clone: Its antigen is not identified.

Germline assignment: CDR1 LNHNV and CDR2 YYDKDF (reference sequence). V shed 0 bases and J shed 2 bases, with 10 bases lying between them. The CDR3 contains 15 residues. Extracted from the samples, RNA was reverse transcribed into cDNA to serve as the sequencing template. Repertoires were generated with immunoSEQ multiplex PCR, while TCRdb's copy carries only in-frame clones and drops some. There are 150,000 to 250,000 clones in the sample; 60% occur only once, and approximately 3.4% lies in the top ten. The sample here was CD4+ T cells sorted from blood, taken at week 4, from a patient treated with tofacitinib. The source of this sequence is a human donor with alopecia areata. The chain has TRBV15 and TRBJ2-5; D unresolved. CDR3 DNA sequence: TGTGCCACCAGCAGAGATAGGGCAAGACAAGAGACCCAGTACTTC. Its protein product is CATSRDRARQETQYF. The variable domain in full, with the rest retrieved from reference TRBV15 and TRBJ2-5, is DAMVIQNPRYQVTQFGKPVTLSCSQTLNHNVMYWYQQKSSQAPKLLFHYYDKDFNNEADTPDNFQSRRPNTSFCFLDIRSPGLGDTAMYLCATSRDRARQETQYFGPGTRLLVL.